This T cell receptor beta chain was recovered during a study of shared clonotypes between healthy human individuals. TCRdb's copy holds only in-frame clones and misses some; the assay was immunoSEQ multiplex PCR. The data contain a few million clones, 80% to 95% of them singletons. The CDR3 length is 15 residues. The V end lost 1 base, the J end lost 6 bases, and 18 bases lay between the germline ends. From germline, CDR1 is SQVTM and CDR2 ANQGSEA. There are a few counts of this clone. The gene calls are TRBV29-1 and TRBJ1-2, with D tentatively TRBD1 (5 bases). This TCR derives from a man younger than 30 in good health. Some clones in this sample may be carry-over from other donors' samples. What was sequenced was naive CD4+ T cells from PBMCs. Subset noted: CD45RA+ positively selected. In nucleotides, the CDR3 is TGCAGCGTTGAAGCAAGGGGCTCCCGGCCGGATGGCTACACCTTC. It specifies CSVEARGSRPDGYTF.